Following are 8 T cell receptor beta chains from one sample sequenced in a study of beta chain features in type 1 diabetes. Study results and caveats: When Type 1 diabetes patients were examined, their TCRB CDR3s proved moderately but significantly shorter in all four CD4+ subsets.

Of the isolated RNA, all was reverse transcribed, and so the sequenced material was expressed TCRB transcripts. Using immunoSEQ multiplex PCR, the repertoire was profiled, and TCRdb retains in-frame clones only, with some absent. The table lists around 280,000 clones, 15% of them singletons. These receptors lack a known antigen. Specimen: naive CD4+ T cells from blood. The receptor set was obtained from a man younger than 35 with type 1 diabetes.

This clone was seen more than once but under ten times. The V gene is TRBV23-1, the J gene TRBJ2-2, with 9 bases identical to TRBD1. TRBV23-1 has ORF status, its function being uncertain. The CDR3 loop spans 19 amino acids. With 4 bases clipped from V and 3 bases from J, the junction kept 15 bases outside the gene matches. As DNA, the CDR3 is TGCGCCAGCAGTCCGCCCGGGACAGGGCTGGGAGTGGACACCGGGGAGCTGTTTTTT. Translating it yields CASSPPGTGLGVDTGELFF.

This chain uses TRBV10-1 with TRBJ2-2, with a possible D match to TRBD1 (6 bases). Trimming cost V 6 bases and J 3 bases, with 11 bases left between them. The CDR3 totals 14 residues. The germline CDR1 and CDR2 sequences are WNHNN and SYGVQD (reference sequence). In DNA form, the CDR3 reads TGCGCCAGCAGGGACCACAGGGACACCGGGGAGCTGTTTTTT. This sequence encodes CASRDHRDTGELFF.

The genes are TRBV29-1 and TRBJ1-2, with 9 positions matching TRBD1. Germline assignment: CDR1 SQVTM and CDR2 ANQGSEA. The CDR3 runs to 14 residues. The V segment lost 7 bases and the J segment 4 bases; nucleotides outside the gene matches: 10. CDR3 sequence: CSGTGGNLPYGYTF. The CDR3 DNA sequence: TGCAGCGGTACAGGGGGCAATCTTCCCTATGGCTACACCTTC.

This clone showed up just a few times. J is TRBJ2-5 and V is TRBV4-1; no firm D call. The CDR3 length is 12 residues. CDR1 and CDR2 from the germline V gene are MGHRA and YSYEKL. The ends were cut back, 1 base at V and 7 bases at J, with 7 bases in the middle. CDR3 sequence (DNA): TGCGCCAGCAGCCAAGCTACCGGGACCCAGTACTTC. Its protein product is CASSQATGTQYF.

Comments on this clone: One end of the junction is discordant with germline, which a read error may explain. The chain carries TRBV4-1 and TRBJ2-7; perhaps TRBD2 as D (5 bases). CDR1 MGHRA and CDR2 YSYEKL come from the germline V gene. This CDR3 contains 8 residues. CDR3 coding DNA: TGCGCCAGCAGAAGGACGGGGTTC. This codes for CASRRTGF.

This chain connects TRBV5-1 to TRBJ2-5; 7 bases agree with TRBD2. The CDR3 totals 15 residues. Germline V gene data show CDR1 as SGHRS and CDR2 as YFSETQ. V was pared by 6 bases and J by 5 bases, with 13 bases of the junction left unmatched. This chain's CDR3 is CASTPSGAGHETQYF. The DNA for the CDR3 is TGCGCCAGCACCCCCTCCGGAGCGGGGCACGAGACCCAGTACTTC.

This clone has just a few counts. The chain has TRBV5-1 and TRBJ2-1; 9 nucleotides align to TRBD2. Germline V gives CDR1 SGHRS, CDR2 YFSETQ. J lost 0 bases, V lost 4 bases, and 2 bases had no gene match. The CDR3 extends over 15 amino acids. CDR3 nucleotide sequence: TGCGCCAGCAGCCGCGGGGGGGACTCCTACAATGAGCAGTTCTTC. As protein: CASSRGGDSYNEQFF.

The gene calls are TRBV15 and TRBJ1-2, with D possibly TRBD1 on 5 matching bases. This CDR3 contains 13 residues. The ends were cut back, 1 base at V and 7 bases at J, with 10 bases in the middle. Germline V CDR1 and CDR2: LNHNV, YYDKDF (reference sequence). CDR3 loop: CATSRGQITGYTF. The CDR3 DNA follows: TGTGCCACCAGCAGAGGACAGATTACTGGCTACACCTTC.